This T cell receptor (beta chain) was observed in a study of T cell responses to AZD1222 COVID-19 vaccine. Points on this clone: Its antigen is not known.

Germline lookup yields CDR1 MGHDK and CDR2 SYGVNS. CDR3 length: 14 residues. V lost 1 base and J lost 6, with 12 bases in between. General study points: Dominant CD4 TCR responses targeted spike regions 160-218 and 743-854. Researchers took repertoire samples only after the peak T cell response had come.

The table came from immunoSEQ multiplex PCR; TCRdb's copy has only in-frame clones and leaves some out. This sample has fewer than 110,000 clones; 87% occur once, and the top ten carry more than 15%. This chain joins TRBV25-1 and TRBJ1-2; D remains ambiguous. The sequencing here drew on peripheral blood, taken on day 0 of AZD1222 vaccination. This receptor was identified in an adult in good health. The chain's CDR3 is CASSEFGRRDGYTF. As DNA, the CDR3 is TGTGCCAGCAGTGAATTTGGGCGGCGGGATGGCTACACCTTC.